The entry below describes one TCR beta chain. The method was immunoSEQ multiplex PCR; TCRdb's version includes in-frame clones alone and lacks a portion of them. The sample carries around 57,000 clones, under 85% recorded once. The data stem from a study of blood T cell repertoires in COVID-19. Turning to the study itself: PBMCs, B-cell-depleted T cells, or T cells provided the cDNA or gDNA that made up the material.

The receptor was derived from a woman in her 70s with acute or convalescent COVID-19. Input material: peripheral blood.

The CDR3 reads CATSRVLTGGYGYTF. In nucleotides, the CDR3 is TGTGCCACCAGCAGAGTCCTTACAGGGGGGTATGGCTACACCTTC. V is TRBV15 and J is TRBJ1-2; 8 nucleotides line up with TRBD1. This CDR3 has 15 amino acids. The J segment lost 5 bases and the V segment lost 1 base, leaving 6 bases of the junction unmatched. Germline lookup yields CDR1 LNHNV and CDR2 YYDKDF (reference sequence).